This T cell receptor beta chain is from a study of blood T cells in healthy people across ages (dated by TCRdb to the mid-2010s). General notes on the study: In model experiments, template switching captured roughly one uniquely barcoded TCR beta cDNA molecule for every two T cells. Two additional independent replicas of 1 million unique cDNA reads from the same blood draw were analyzed for two donors (one aged 18 to 29 and one aged 80 or older). To avoid experimental bias, donors of different ages were randomly spread across the sequencing lanes. Donors were grouped into four age groups: young (average approximately 15 years), middle-aged (about 40), aged (roughly 62) and long-lived (about 90). Age-related changes in TCR beta repertoire diversity were measured in the study by deep sequencing normalized with unique cDNA molecular identifiers. Broad study findings and their caveats: Bulk unsorted PBMC profiling prevented conclusive comparison of naive and antigen-experienced compartments. Estimates of total diversity based on one million sequenced T cells were regarded as lower bounds and as underestimates. The CMV infection status of donors was not known, potentially confounding age-related changes in expanded clonotypes. There was a strong correlation between observed TCR beta diversity and the percentage of naive T cells measured by flow cytometry. The long-lived group showed more naive CD4+ T cells, fewer expanded clones and increased TCR diversity than the aged group, suggesting age selection. As age increased, observed TCR beta diversity per million T cells dropped in a roughly linear way, and a significant reduction was already evident by age 40.

This clonotype was observed many times. The antigen this receptor binds is unknown. Qualities for individual bases were not recorded, and no much larger clone is one base off. The library came from 5' RACE. Instrument on record: Illumina HiSeq 2500. The second PCR ran for roughly 7 to 11 cycles and used a J-beta primer mix along with a sample-barcoded 5' primer. A unique molecular identifier was introduced onto each TCR beta cDNA molecule by a template-switch 5' adaptor carrying 12 random nucleotides. At least 2.5 million CDR3-containing paired-end reads were obtained from each sample. First-strand cDNA was synthesized from all RNA with the Mint cDNA synthesis kit, primed by a TRBC-specific oligonucleotide. Following uracil-DNA glycosylase treatment, a first 18-cycle PCR with universal primers M1SS and BC2_uni_R was performed on all cDNA. The paper's processing steps were these. Each sample was normalized by randomly selecting 1 million high-quality reads, each carrying a distinct molecular identifier. Instead of being binned into consensus sequences, reads that shared molecular identifiers were thrown out. MiTCR, with a Q25 quality threshold and the strictest error-elimination algorithm, was used for CDR3 identification, clonotype clustering and error correction. A nonparametric unseen species model using Euler transformation provided a lower-bound estimate of total TCR beta diversity. In TCRdb, the public reads were trimmed at Q25 with fastp and aligned with MiXCR, with productive beta chains retained. Duplicate CDR3 protein sequences are folded into a single record with the most common DNA and genes. These V and J calls derive from TCRdb rather than the authors' analysis. The sample table lists 550,000 to 800,000 distinct CDR3 sequences, 32% of them with a count of one. Of the sample, 15% falls within the top ten clones.

The 35 to 40 donors, aged roughly 6 to 95 years, were systemically healthy Caucasian individuals from Russia. Roughly 10 milliliters of peripheral blood were collected from each donor into EDTA-treated Vacutainer tubes. Ficoll-Paque density-gradient centrifugation was used to isolate PBMCs, with at least 6 million per sample. Total RNA, at least 6 micrograms per sample, was extracted from PBMCs with Trizol reagent. For every donor, an aliquot of PBMCs went through flow cytometry to measure the percentages of naive CD45RAhigh/CD27high T cells. From cysteine to phenylalanine, the CDR3 is 14 amino acids long. Only the CDR3 portion is preserved as DNA: 42 bases, with reading frame beginning at the first base. The germline V and J ends show losses of 7 bases and 5 bases respectively, and no gene match explains 4 bases of the junction.

Specimen: blood. The chain couples TRBV12-3 or TRBV12-4 to TRBJ1-6; TRBD1 aligns with 8 central bases. The sequence was obtained from a woman aged 80 or over in good health. Donor details come from another sample of the same person, matched by shared clones. The CDR3: CASTQGANNSPLHF. The DNA sequence is TGTGCCAGCACCCAGGGGGCAAATAATTCACCCCTCCACTTT.